What follows are 17 T cell receptor beta chains derived from one specimen sequenced in a study of T cells after yellow fever vaccination. TCRdb reanalysed the 5' RACE reads using MiXCR and keeps one entry per CDR3 protein. The data contain around 29,000 distinct CDR3 sequences, 6.3% of them seen just once; the ten biggest clones take up 20% to 30%. The sample consisted of PBMCs, either bulk or a sorted T-cell subset (CD4+, CD8+, memory, or dextramer-sorted; not recorded which), taken on the day of the yellow fever booster vaccination. Receptor source: a man aged 25 to 45 who received the YFV17D yellow fever vaccine.

This clonotype was found many times. Relative to the germline gene, one junction end is altered; a read error may explain this. V gene TRBV29-1 combines with J gene TRBJ2-6; TRBD1 aligns across 8 bases. From germline, CDR1 is SQVTM and CDR2 ANQGSEA. This CDR3 has 15 residues. The chain's CDR3 is CSVGQGSSGANVLTF. The CDR3 DNA follows: TGCAGTGTTGGACAGGGAAGCTCTGGGGCCAACGTCCTGACTTTC. Drawing the rest from reference TRBV29-1 and TRBJ2-6, the complete variable domain is SAVISQKPSRDICQRGTSLTIQCQVDSQVTMMFWYRQQPGQSLTLIATANQGSEATYESGFVIDKFPISRPNLTFSTLTVSNMSPEDSSIYLCSVGQGSSGANVLTFGAGSRLTVL.

This clonotype was seen ten or more times. The rearrangement joins TRBV18 to TRBJ2-1; tentative D call: TRBD2 (6 bases). The CDR3 loop spans 13 amino acids. V lost 5 bases, J lost 8 bases, and 13 bases lay in between. In germline, CDR1 is KGHSH, CDR2 LQKENI. The CDR3 protein is CASSIRLGDEQFF. The DNA for the CDR3 is TGTGCCAGCTCAATCCGACTAGGCGATGAGCAGTTCTTC.

This clonotype came up many times. This chain joins TRBV19 and TRBJ2-7; a weak D match, TRBD1 (5 bases). This CDR3 comprises 16 residues. Germline V CDR1 and CDR2: LNHDA, SQIVND (reference sequence). V was shortened by 3 bases and J by 0 bases, with 15 bases between the two germline ends. The CDR3 loop is CASSIRGSDNSYEQYF. DNA of the CDR3: TGTGCCAGTAGTATTAGAGGTTCGGACAACTCCTACGAGCAGTACTTC.

This clonotype has a count of ten or more. This chain connects TRBV20-1 to TRBJ2-5; 8 bases agree with TRBD1. V was clipped by 3 bases and J by 4 bases; unmatched bases: 10. Germline lookup yields CDR1 DFQATT and CDR2 SNEGSKA (reference sequence). The CDR3 is 15 amino acids. The DNA of the CDR3 is TGCAGTGCTAGGTCAGGTCAGGGGGCAGGAGAGACCCAGTACTTC. Protein sequence: CSARSGQGAGETQYF.

This clonotype was picked up many times. In nucleotides, the CDR3 is TGCGCCAGCAGCCAATCGTCAGGGTGGCAAGAGACCCAGTACTTC. This gives the protein CASSQSSGWQETQYF. This chain uses TRBV4-3 with TRBJ2-5; perhaps TRBD1 as D (5 bases). This CDR3 has 15 residues. Germline V gene data show CDR1 as LGHNA and CDR2 as YSLEER. The ends were cut back, 2 bases at V and 2 bases at J, with 12 bases in the middle.

This clonotype has ten or more counts. The rearrangement joins TRBV5-1 to TRBJ2-3; D is uncertain. Germline-derived CDR1 and CDR2 are SGHRS and YFSETQ. V was cut by 4 bases and J by 1 base, with 10 bases left in between. The CDR3 extends over 14 amino acids. CDR3 sequence reads: CASSPEDGTDTQYF. DNA of the CDR3: TGCGCCAGCAGCCCAGAGGACGGCACAGATACGCAGTATTTT.

In this sample, this clonotype turned up many times. The chain recombines TRBV5-1 with TRBJ2-7, with 10 nucleotides matching TRBD2. V was pared by 8 bases and J by 3 bases, with 14 bases of the junction left unmatched. This CDR3 is 16 amino acids long. Germline V CDR1 and CDR2: SGHRS, YFSETQ. CDR3 in DNA: TGCGCCAGTCTCCCCACAACTAGCGGGGTATACTACGAGCAGTACTTC. This encodes CASLPTTSGVYYEQYF.

This clonotype was counted many times. This chain joins TRBV12-3 or TRBV12-4 and TRBJ1-4; 9 bases fit TRBD1. Trimming took 8 bases from V and 7 from J; bases not matched to a gene: 5. The CDR3 loop spans 13 amino acids. For the CDR3, the DNA is TGTGCCAGCTCTGGGACAGGGAGTGAAAAACTGTTTTTT. Residues: CASSGTGSEKLFF.

The rearrangement joins TRBV19 to TRBJ2-3; 14 nucleotides match TRBD2. V lost 6 bases, J lost 5 bases, and 7 bases stayed unmatched. The CDR3 is made up of 16 amino acids. Germline CDR1 LNHDA, CDR2 SQIVND (reference sequence). The CDR3 sequence is CASRPGLAGEIDTQYF. The CDR3 nucleotides read TGTGCCAGTAGACCGGGACTAGCGGGAGAGATAGATACGCAGTATTTT.

This clonotype was seen only a few times. CDR3 sequence reads: CASSQDRTGANVLTF. The CDR3 DNA sequence: TGTGCCAGCAGCCAAGATCGGACTGGGGCCAACGTCCTGACTTTC. The J gene is TRBJ2-6, the V gene TRBV3-1; no firm D call. Germline V lookup: CDR1 LGHDT, CDR2 YNNKEL (reference sequence). Trimming left V 0 bases short and J 2 bases short, with 5 bases between. The CDR3 sequence is 15 residues long.

The gene calls are TRBV5-4 and TRBJ1-1, with D possibly being TRBD1 (6 bases). Trimming took 3 bases from V and 7 from J, leaving 13 bases between them. The CDR3 length is 13 residues. Per the germline V gene, CDR1 is SGHNT and CDR2 is YYREEE (reference sequence). CDR3 DNA sequence: TGTGCCAGCAGCTCCGGACAGAACCTTGAAGCTTTCTTT. Amino acids: CASSSGQNLEAFF.

This clonotype was recorded at least ten times. The V call is TRBV29-1, the J call TRBJ2-5; 8 bases are a match to TRBD2. The CDR3 is 13 residues long. Germline CDR1 and CDR2: SQVTM and ANQGSEA. The ends lost 5 bases at V and 5 bases at J; junction bases unmatched: 7. The CDR3 nucleotides are TGCAGCGTTAGCGGGAGTAGAAAGGAGACCCAGTACTTC. It specifies CSVSGSRKETQYF.

This clonotype occurred a few times. V gene TRBV24-1 combines with J gene TRBJ2-2, with D perhaps matching TRBD2 (5 bases). The V gene lost 7 bases and the J gene lost 6 bases, with 8 bases spanning the gap. Germline V gene data show CDR1 as KGHDR and CDR2 as SFDVKD. The CDR3 loop spans 12 amino acids. The CDR3 DNA sequence: TGTGCCACCAGCGGGGAGCCCGGGGAGCTGTTTTTT. Translation gives CATSGEPGELFF.

The V and J genes are TRBV20-1 and TRBJ2-1; D remains unclear. Trimming shortened V by 3 bases and J by 2 bases, and 11 bases separated the two germline ends. This CDR3 spans 14 amino acids. Per the germline V gene, CDR1 is DFQATT and CDR2 is SNEGSKA (reference sequence). CDR3 loop: CSASPQHAYNEQFF. CDR3 in DNA: TGCAGTGCTAGTCCGCAGCATGCCTACAATGAGCAGTTCTTC.

The chain is built from TRBV20-1 and TRBJ2-7; D remains ambiguous. Trimming pared 3 bases from V and 1 base from J, leaving 4 bases between. CDR3 length: 11 residues. The V gene's germline CDR1 is DFQATT and CDR2 SNEGSKA (reference sequence). CDR3 protein: CSASGSYEQYF. Written as DNA, the CDR3 is TGCAGTGCTAGCGGGTCCTACGAGCAGTACTTC.

CDR3 region: CASSRTSGRGLNTGELFF. The CDR3 bases are TGTGCCAGCAGCAGGACTAGCGGGAGGGGTTTAAACACCGGGGAGCTGTTTTTT. This chain uses TRBV11-2 with TRBJ2-2, with 15 bases identical to TRBD2. The V segment lost 5 bases and the J segment 2 bases; nucleotides outside the gene matches: 6. CDR3 size: 18 residues. CDR1 and CDR2 (germline): SGHAT, FQNNGV.

This clonotype was observed a single time. The gene calls are TRBV28 and TRBJ1-1; D is perhaps TRBD1 (6 bases). Germline V gene sequence: CDR1 MDHEN, CDR2 SYDVKM. The CDR3 sequence is 15 residues long. V dropped 4 bases and J dropped 6 bases, with 18 bases sitting between them. The CDR3, as DNA: TGTGCCAGCAGTTACCTAACAGGGTCAGATGCTGAAGCTTTCTTT. This sequence encodes CASSYLTGSDAEAFF.